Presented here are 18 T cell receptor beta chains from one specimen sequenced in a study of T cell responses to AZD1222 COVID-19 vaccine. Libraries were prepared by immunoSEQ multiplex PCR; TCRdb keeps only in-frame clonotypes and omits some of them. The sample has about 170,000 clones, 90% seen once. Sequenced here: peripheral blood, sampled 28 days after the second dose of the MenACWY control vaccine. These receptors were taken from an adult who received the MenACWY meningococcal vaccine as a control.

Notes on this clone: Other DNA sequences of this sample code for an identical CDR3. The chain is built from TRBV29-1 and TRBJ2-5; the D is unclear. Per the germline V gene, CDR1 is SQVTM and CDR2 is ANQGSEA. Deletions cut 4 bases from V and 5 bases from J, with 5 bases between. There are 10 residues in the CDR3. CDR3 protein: CSVGRETQYF. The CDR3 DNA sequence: TGCAGCGTTGGCCGGGAGACCCAGTACTTC.

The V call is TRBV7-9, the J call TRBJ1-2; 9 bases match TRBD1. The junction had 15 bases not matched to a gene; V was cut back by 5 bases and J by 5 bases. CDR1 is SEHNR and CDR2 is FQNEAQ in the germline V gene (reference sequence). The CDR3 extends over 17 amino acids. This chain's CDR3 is CASSPRDREGEVYGYTF. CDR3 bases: TGTGCCAGCAGCCCCCGGGACAGGGAAGGAGAGGTGTATGGCTACACCTTC. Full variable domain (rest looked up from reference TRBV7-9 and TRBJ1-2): DTGVSQNPRHKITKRGQNVTFRCDPISEHNRLYWYRQTLGQGPEFLTYFQNEAQLEKSRLLSDRFSAERPKGSFSTLEIQRTEQGDSAMYLCASSPRDREGEVYGYTFGSGTRLTVV.

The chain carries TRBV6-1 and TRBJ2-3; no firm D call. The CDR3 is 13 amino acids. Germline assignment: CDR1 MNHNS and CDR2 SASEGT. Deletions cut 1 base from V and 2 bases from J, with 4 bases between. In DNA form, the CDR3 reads TGTGCCAGCAGTGAAGGGACCACAGATACGCAGTATTTT. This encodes CASSEGTTDTQYF.

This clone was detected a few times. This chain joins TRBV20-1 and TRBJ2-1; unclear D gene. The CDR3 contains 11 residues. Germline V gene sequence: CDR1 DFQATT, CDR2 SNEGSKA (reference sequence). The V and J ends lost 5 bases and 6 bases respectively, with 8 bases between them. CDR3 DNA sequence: TGCAGTGCTCCCCTAGGCAATGAGCAGTTCTTC. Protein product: CSAPLGNEQFF.

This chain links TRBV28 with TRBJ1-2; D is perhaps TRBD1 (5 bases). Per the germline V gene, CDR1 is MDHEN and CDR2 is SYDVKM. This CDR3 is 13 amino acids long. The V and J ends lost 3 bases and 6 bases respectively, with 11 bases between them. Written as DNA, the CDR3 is TGTGCCAGCAGTTTGGCAGGGCGGAATGGCTACACCTTC. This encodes CASSLAGRNGYTF.

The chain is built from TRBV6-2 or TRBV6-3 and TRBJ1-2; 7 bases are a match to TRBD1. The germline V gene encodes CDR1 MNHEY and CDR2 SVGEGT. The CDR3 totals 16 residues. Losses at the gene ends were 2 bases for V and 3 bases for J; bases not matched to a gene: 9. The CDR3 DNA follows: TGTGCCAGCAGTTACCCTAACTCCGGGACAGACTATGGCTACACCTTC. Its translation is CASSYPNSGTDYGYTF.

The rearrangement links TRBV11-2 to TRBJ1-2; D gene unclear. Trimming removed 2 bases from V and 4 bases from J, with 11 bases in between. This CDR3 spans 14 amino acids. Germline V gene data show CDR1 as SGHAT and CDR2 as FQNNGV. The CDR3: CASSLLLRSYGYTF. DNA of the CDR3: TGTGCCAGCAGCTTACTTCTGCGGAGCTATGGCTACACCTTC.

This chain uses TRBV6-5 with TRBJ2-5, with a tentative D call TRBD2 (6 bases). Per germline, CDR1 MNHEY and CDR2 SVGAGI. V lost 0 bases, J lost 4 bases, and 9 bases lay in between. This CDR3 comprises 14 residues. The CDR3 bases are TGTGCCAGCAGTTACTCGACGGAGGGAGAGACCCAGTACTTC. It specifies CASSYSTEGETQYF.

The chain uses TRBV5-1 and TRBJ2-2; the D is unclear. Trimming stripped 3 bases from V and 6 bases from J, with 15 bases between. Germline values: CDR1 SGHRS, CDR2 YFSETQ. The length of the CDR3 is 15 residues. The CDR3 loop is CASSWAPGDAGELFF. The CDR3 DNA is TGCGCCAGCAGCTGGGCCCCAGGCGACGCCGGGGAGCTGTTTTTT.

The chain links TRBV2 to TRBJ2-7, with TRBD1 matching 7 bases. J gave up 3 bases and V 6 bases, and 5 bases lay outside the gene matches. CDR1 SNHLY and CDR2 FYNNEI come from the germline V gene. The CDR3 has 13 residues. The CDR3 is CASREQGLYEQYF. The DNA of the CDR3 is TGTGCCAGCAGGGAACAGGGGCTCTACGAGCAGTACTTC.

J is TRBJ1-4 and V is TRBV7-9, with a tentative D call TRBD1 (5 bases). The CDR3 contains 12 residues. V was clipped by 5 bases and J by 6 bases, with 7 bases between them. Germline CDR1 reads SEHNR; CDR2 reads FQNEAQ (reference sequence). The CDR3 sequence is CASSPGDEKLFF. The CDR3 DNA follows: TGTGCCAGCAGCCCGGGGGATGAAAAACTGTTTTTT.

The CDR3 loop is CAIRTSPTDTYEQYF. Written as DNA, the CDR3 is TGTGCCATCAGAACCAGCCCCACAGACACCTACGAGCAGTACTTC. The gene calls are TRBV10-3 and TRBJ2-7; D unclear. The CDR3 sequence is 15 residues long. Trimming took 6 bases from V and 2 from J, leaving 17 bases between them. Looked up from germline, CDR1 is ENHRY and CDR2 is SYGVKD.

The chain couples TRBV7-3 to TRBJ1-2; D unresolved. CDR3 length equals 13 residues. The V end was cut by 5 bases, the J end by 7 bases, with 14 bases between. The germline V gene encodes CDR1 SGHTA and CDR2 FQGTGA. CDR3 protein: CASSSSRSLGYTF. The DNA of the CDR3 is TGTGCCAGCAGCAGCAGTCGATCGCTTGGCTACACCTTC.

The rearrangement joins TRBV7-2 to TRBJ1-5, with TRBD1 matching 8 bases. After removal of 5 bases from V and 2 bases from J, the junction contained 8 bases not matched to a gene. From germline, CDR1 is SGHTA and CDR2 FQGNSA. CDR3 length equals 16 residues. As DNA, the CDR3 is TGTGCCAGCAGCACCCAGGGGGCGGGGGGCAATCAGCCCCAGCATTTT. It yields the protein CASSTQGAGGNQPQHF.

The CDR3, as DNA: TGTGCCAGCAGTTTAGTGACTCACCGAATCTACGAGCAGTACTTC. Translating gives CASSLVTHRIYEQYF. The J gene is TRBJ2-7, the V gene TRBV28, with unresolved D. With 2 bases removed from V and 3 bases from J, the gap between germline ends came to 14 bases. CDR3 length: 15 amino acids. Germline CDR1 reads MDHEN; CDR2 reads SYDVKM.

CDR3 loop: CSVRTGHSYEQYF. In DNA, the CDR3 is TGCAGCGTGAGGACAGGGCATTCCTACGAGCAGTACTTC. The V and J genes are TRBV29-1 and TRBJ2-7, with 8 bases that match TRBD1. Germline V gene sequence: CDR1 SQVTM, CDR2 ANQGSEA. The trim removed 6 bases at V and 1 base at J, leaving 5 bases unmatched. The CDR3 runs 13 residues.

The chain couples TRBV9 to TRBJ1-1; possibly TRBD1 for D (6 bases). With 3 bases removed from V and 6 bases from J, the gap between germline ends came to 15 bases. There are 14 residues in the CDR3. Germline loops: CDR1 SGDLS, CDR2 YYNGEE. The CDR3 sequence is CASSAFGQLPEAFF. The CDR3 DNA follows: TGTGCCAGCAGCGCCTTTGGACAGCTCCCTGAAGCTTTCTTT.

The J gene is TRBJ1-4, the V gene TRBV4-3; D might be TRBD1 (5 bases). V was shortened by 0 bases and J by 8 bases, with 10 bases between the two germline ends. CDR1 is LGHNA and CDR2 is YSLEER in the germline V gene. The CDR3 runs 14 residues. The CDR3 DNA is TGCGCCAGCAGCCAAGATGGGGGAGGGGAAAAACTGTTTTTT. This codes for CASSQDGGGEKLFF.